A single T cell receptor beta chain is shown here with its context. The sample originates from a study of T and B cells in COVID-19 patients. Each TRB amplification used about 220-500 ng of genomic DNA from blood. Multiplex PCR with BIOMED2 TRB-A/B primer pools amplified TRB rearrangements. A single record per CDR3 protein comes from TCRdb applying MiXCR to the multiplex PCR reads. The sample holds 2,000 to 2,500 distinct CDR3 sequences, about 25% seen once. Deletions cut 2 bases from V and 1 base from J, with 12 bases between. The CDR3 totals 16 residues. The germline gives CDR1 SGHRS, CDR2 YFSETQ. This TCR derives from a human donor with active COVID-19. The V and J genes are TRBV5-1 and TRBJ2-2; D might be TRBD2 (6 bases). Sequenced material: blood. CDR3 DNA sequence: TGCGCCAGCAGCTTCCGGGAGACATTGAACACCGGGGAGCTGTTTTTT. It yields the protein CASSFRETLNTGELFF.